These 14 T cell receptor beta chains share one sample of origin, sequenced in a study of CD8 T cells in ankylosing spondylitis. Findings and limits, study-wide: A TCR beta motif made of roughly eight highly homologous variants seemed typical of ankylosing spondylitis blood.

MiXCR, run by TCRdb on the 5' RACE reads, gives a single entry per CDR3 protein. The profile shows some 220,000 distinct CDR3 sequences, approximately 7.4% of them singletons. For these TCRs, the target antigens are not known. Sequencing was performed on blood, either unsorted or a sorted T cell fraction (not recorded which). These receptors were obtained from a male donor with ankylosing spondylitis.

The V gene is TRBV7-2, the J gene TRBJ1-5; no firm D call. The CDR3 is made up of 15 amino acids. CDR1 is SGHTA, CDR2 FQGNSA, per germline. Deletions cut 3 bases from V and 6 bases from J, with 15 bases between. CDR3 sequence: CASSLGTVVSQPQHF. The CDR3, as DNA: TGTGCCAGCAGCTTGGGCACAGTGGTGAGTCAGCCCCAGCATTTT.

This clonotype was seen ten or more times. V is TRBV28 and J is TRBJ2-5; weak D call: TRBD2 (6 bases). The CDR3 spans 15 residues. Germline V lookup: CDR1 MDHEN, CDR2 SYDVKM. Trimming removed 5 bases from V and 2 bases from J, with 15 bases in between. The CDR3 loop reads CASSLGTDVQETQYF. In DNA form, the CDR3 reads TGTGCCAGCAGTCTGGGGACTGACGTACAAGAGACCCAGTACTTC.

This clonotype came up many times. The genes are TRBV16 and TRBJ2-5, with D perhaps matching TRBD2 (5 bases). Germline V gene lookup returns CDR1 KGHSY and CDR2 FQNENV. The CDR3 spans 12 residues. Trimming pared 2 bases from V and 13 bases from J, leaving 14 bases between. CDR3 in DNA: TGTGCCAGCAGCCAACTTGACGGGGAAGGGTACTTC. Its protein is CASSQLDGEGYF. Together with reference TRBV16 and TRBJ2-5, the CDR3 gives the full variable domain: GEEVAQTPKHLVRGEGQKAKLYCAPIKGHSYVFWYQQVLKNEFKFLISFQNENVFDETGMPKERFSAKCLPNSPCSLEIQATKLEDSAVYFCASSQLDGEGYFGPGTRLLVL.

This clonotype was picked up many times. The CDR3 here is CASRAGGSNQPQHF. CDR3 nucleotide sequence: TGTGCCAGCAGGGCCGGGGGGAGCAATCAGCCCCAGCATTTT. The V and J genes are TRBV6-1 and TRBJ1-5; TRBD1 might be the D (5 bases). This CDR3 contains 14 residues. Germline lookup yields CDR1 MNHNS and CDR2 SASEGT. The germline V and J ends were trimmed by 6 bases and 1 base, with 10 bases remaining between them.

The V and J genes are TRBV19 and TRBJ1-5; D gene uncertain. This CDR3 has 13 residues. Trimming took 6 bases from V and 4 from J, leaving 10 bases between them. The germline V gene has CDR1 LNHDA and CDR2 SQIVND (reference sequence). The CDR3 region has the DNA TGTGCCAGTAGGCTAATGGGGAATCAGCCCCAGCATTTT. Translated: CASRLMGNQPQHF. Using reference TRBV19 and TRBJ1-5 for the parts outside the CDR3, the full variable domain is DGGITQSPKYLFRKEGQNVTLSCEQNLNHDAMYWYRQDPGQGLRLIYYSQIVNDFQKGDIAEGYSVSREKKESFPLTVTSAQKNPTAFYLCASRLMGNQPQHFGDGTRLSIL.

The chain is built from TRBV19 and TRBJ1-2; D is unresolved. The germline gives CDR1 LNHDA, CDR2 SQIVND (reference sequence). This CDR3 spans 9 amino acids. V was shortened by 5 bases and J by 7 bases, with 2 bases between the two germline ends. This CDR3 reads CASSCGYTF. DNA for the CDR3: TGTGCCAGTAGTTGTGGCTACACCTTC.

This clonotype was seen ten or more times. The chain has TRBV28 and TRBJ1-3; a possible D gene is TRBD1 (5 bases). CDR3 length equals 14 residues. Germline lookup yields CDR1 MDHEN and CDR2 SYDVKM. Trimming removed 4 bases at V and 1 base at J, with 8 bases between. The CDR3 DNA follows: TGTGCCAGCAGTTGGGGACGGTCTGGAAACACCATATATTTT. This encodes CASSWGRSGNTIYF.

This clonotype was recorded at least ten times. This chain joins TRBV14 and TRBJ2-2; TRBD2 aligns across 7 bases. CDR1 SGHDN and CDR2 FVKESK come from the germline V gene. V shed 4 bases, J shed 2 bases, and the junction held 7 bases outside the gene matches. The CDR3 totals 16 residues. CDR3 nucleotides: TGTGCCAGCAGCCCCGGACTAGTGCAAAACACCGGGGAGCTGTTTTTT. This gives the protein CASSPGLVQNTGELFF.

This clonotype has at least ten counts. The chain employs TRBV20-1 and TRBJ2-1, with TRBD2 matching 8 bases. CDR3 length: 15 residues. J lost 2 bases, V lost 2 bases, and 5 bases had no gene match. Per germline, CDR1 DFQATT and CDR2 SNEGSKA (reference sequence). DNA for the CDR3: TGCAGTGCTAGAACCGGGAGGGGGACCTACAATGAGCAGTTCTTC. It codes for CSARTGRGTYNEQFF.

This clonotype was found many times. The gene calls are TRBV12-3 or TRBV12-4 and TRBJ1-1; D ambiguous. The CDR3 has 14 residues. V lost 3 bases, J lost 4 bases, and 12 bases lay in between. This CDR3 reads CASSFGGVVTEAFF. In DNA, the CDR3 is TGTGCCAGCAGTTTCGGCGGGGTGGTCACTGAAGCTTTCTTT.

V gene TRBV6-1 combines with J gene TRBJ2-7; D is possibly TRBD2 (7 bases). CDR1 is MNHNS and CDR2 is SASEGT in the germline V gene. V gave up 9 bases and J gave up 4 bases, with 16 bases separating them. The CDR3 sequence is 13 residues long. Here the CDR3 reads CASRGGGLYEQYF. The CDR3 DNA reads as TGTGCCAGTCGAGGGGGGGGTCTGTACGAGCAGTACTTC.

The V call is TRBV6-1, the J call TRBJ2-1; 9 positions match TRBD2. The CDR3 length is 15 residues. With V trimmed by 5 bases and J by 8 bases, 10 bases remained unmatched. Germline V gene lookup returns CDR1 MNHNS and CDR2 SASEGT. The CDR3, as DNA: TGTGCCAGCAGTCCCGGGGTAGCGGGGGTCGATGAGCAGTTCTTC. Its protein product is CASSPGVAGVDEQFF.

The V and J genes are TRBV7-2 and TRBJ2-1; the D gene could be TRBD1 or TRBD2 (6 bases each). CDR1 and CDR2 (germline): SGHTA, FQGNSA. CDR3 length: 15 amino acids. The V end lost 0 bases, the J end lost 6 bases, and 12 bases lay between the germline ends. The CDR3 protein is CASSLAGGRANEQFF. The CDR3 nucleotides are TGTGCCAGCAGCTTAGCCGGGGGCCGGGCCAATGAGCAGTTCTTC.

This clonotype has a count of ten or more. The CDR3: CASTGIPSGANVLTF. The CDR3 DNA reads TGTGCCAGCACCGGTATCCCTTCTGGGGCCAACGTCCTGACTTTC. The chain joins TRBV12-3 or TRBV12-4 to TRBJ2-6; D uncertain. Trimming pared 7 bases from V and 1 base from J, leaving 11 bases between. CDR3 length equals 15 residues.